This TCR beta chain was identified during a study of cytomegalovirus exposure and HLA in healthy donors. A single count supports this clone. Its antigen is as yet unknown. J lost 3 bases, V lost 0 bases, and 4 bases had no gene match. There are 15 residues in the CDR3. Germline loops: CDR1 LNHNV, CDR2 YYDKDF (reference sequence). The PCR ran on 60 Vbeta and 13 Jbeta primers. The assay was immunoSEQ multiplex PCR, and TCRdb's table has in-frame clones only and misses some. The table records fewer than 250,000 clones, 70% to 80% of them present only once. General study results and limits: Other equally common chains were less clonally expanded than HLA-associated TCR beta chains, a later analysis showed. Among immune exposure information, only CMV serostatus was available. The authors later linked a missense DCLRE1C variant to TCR beta V- and J-gene trimming.

This sequence joins TRBV15 and TRBJ1-1; TRBD1 aligns across 7 bases. This TCR was sampled from a male donor in good health and CMV-seropositive. The sequenced sample was PBMCs. The CDR3 here is CATSRDRRGHTEAFF. CDR3 in DNA: TGTGCCACCAGCAGAGACCGAAGGGGGCACACTGAAGCTTTCTTT.